The 24 T cell receptor beta chains below all came from one sample that was sequenced in a study of blood T cell repertoires in COVID-19. Profiled with immunoSEQ multiplex PCR; TCRdb holds only in-frame clones, not every one. Of roughly 110,000 clones detected, around four fifths appear once; the ten largest clones hold 0.83%. The sample comprised peripheral blood. Every receptor here comes from an older woman with acute or convalescent COVID-19.

This clone showed up just once. The V gene is TRBV19, the J gene TRBJ1-6; 9 positions match TRBD1. This CDR3 comprises 15 residues. CDR1 and CDR2 (germline): LNHDA, SQIVND (reference sequence). V dropped 7 bases and J dropped 7; count of bases not matched to a gene: 8. CDR3 nucleotides: TGTGCCAGTAATTTACAGGGGGCGTGGAATTCACCCCTCCACTTT. Amino acid sequence: CASNLQGAWNSPLHF. Based on the CDR3 plus reference TRBV19 and TRBJ1-6, the full variable domain is DGGITQSPKYLFRKEGQNVTLSCEQNLNHDAMYWYRQDPGQGLRLIYYSQIVNDFQKGDIAEGYSVSREKKESFPLTVTSAQKNPTAFYLCASNLQGAWNSPLHFGNGTRLTVT.

The gene calls are TRBV5-4 and TRBJ2-5, with a tentative D call TRBD2 (6 bases). The germline V gene has CDR1 SGHNT and CDR2 YYREEE (reference sequence). The CDR3 loop spans 14 amino acids. V dropped 2 bases and J dropped 5 bases, with 13 bases sitting between them. Here the CDR3 reads CASSFPGGDETQYF. CDR3 coding DNA: TGTGCCAGCAGCTTCCCCGGGGGAGACGAGACCCAGTACTTC.

J is TRBJ1-3 and V is TRBV10-3, with unresolved D. Germline CDR1 is ENHRY and CDR2 is SYGVKD. This CDR3 is 15 amino acids long. V was cut by 2 bases and J by 5 bases, with 13 bases left in between. In nucleotides, the CDR3 is TGTGCCATCAGTGAGGAGGGAGGCCTTAGAAACACCATATATTTT. This gives the protein CAISEEGGLRNTIYF.

This rearrangement joins TRBV19 to TRBJ1-2; possible D gene TRBD1, 6 bases. With 8 bases removed from V and 7 bases from J, the gap between germline ends came to 23 bases. The CDR3 has 15 amino acids. Germline lookup yields CDR1 LNHDA and CDR2 SQIVND (reference sequence). CDR3 loop: CASGGAPTAHGGYTF. CDR3 coding DNA: TGTGCCAGTGGGGGGGCACCGACCGCTCATGGTGGCTACACCTTC.

This clone came up a few times. V is TRBV29-1 and J is TRBJ2-1, with D maybe TRBD2 (6 bases). The length of the CDR3 is 17 residues. Germline V gene data show CDR1 as SQVTM and CDR2 as ANQGSEA. Trimming removed 1 base from V and 0 bases from J, with 16 bases in between. CDR3 protein: CSVEGGWGAGSYNEQFF. The CDR3 DNA reads as TGCAGCGTTGAAGGGGGCTGGGGAGCGGGCTCCTACAATGAGCAGTTCTTC.

The V and J genes are TRBV30 and TRBJ1-4; a weak D match, TRBD1 (5 bases). CDR3 length: 13 amino acids. V was shortened by 1 base and J by 8 bases, with 11 bases between the two germline ends. Looked up from germline, CDR1 is GTSNPN and CDR2 is SVGIG (reference sequence). CDR3 sequence: CAWSDGGAEKLFF. In nucleotides, the CDR3 is TGTGCCTGGAGTGATGGAGGGGCCGAAAAACTGTTTTTT.

This clone was seen more than once but under ten times. The chain carries TRBV25-1 and TRBJ2-1, with 9 bases that match TRBD2. The V gene end was trimmed by 5 bases and the J gene end by 8 bases; junction bases not matched to a gene: 4. Germline-derived CDR1 and CDR2 are MGHDK and SYGVNS. CDR3 length: 13 amino acids. CDR3 in DNA: TGTGCCAGCAGTCCTAGCGGGGTTTATGAGCAGTTCTTC. Translated: CASSPSGVYEQFF. Full variable domain (rest looked up from reference TRBV25-1 and TRBJ2-1): EADIYQTPRYLVIGTGKKITLECSQTMGHDKMYWYQQDPGMELHLIHYSYGVNSTEKGDLSSESTVSRIRTEHFPLTLESARPSHTSQYLCASSPSGVYEQFFGPGTRLTVL.

The V gene is TRBV3-1 (or the pseudogene TRBV3-2), the J gene TRBJ2-7, with TRBD1 as a possible D gene (5 bases). This CDR3 is 13 amino acids long. The V and J ends lost 4 bases and 4 bases respectively, with 11 bases between them. Germline CDR1 and CDR2: LGHDT and YNNKEL (reference sequence). In DNA form, the CDR3 reads TGTGCCAGCAGCCCAGGGTTACTATACGAGCAGTACTTC. Translating it yields CASSPGLLYEQYF.

This chain connects TRBV5-4 to TRBJ2-1; 9 positions agree with TRBD2. This CDR3 is built from 17 residues. Trimming took 0 bases from V and 0 from J; bases not matched to a gene: 4. The germline V gene has CDR1 SGHNT and CDR2 YYREEE (reference sequence). CDR3 DNA: TGTGCCAGCAGCTTGGGACTAGCGGAGAGCTCCTACAATGAGCAGTTCTTC. It codes for CASSLGLAESSYNEQFF.

V gene TRBV6-5 combines with J gene TRBJ1-1; D might be TRBD1 (6 bases). The V end lost 8 bases, the J end lost 4 bases, and 11 bases lay between the germline ends. The germline gives CDR1 MNHEY, CDR2 SVGAGI. The CDR3 spans 12 residues. The CDR3 loop reads CASSVGGTEAFF. The CDR3 region has the DNA TGTGCCAGCTCGGTAGGGGGCACTGAAGCTTTCTTT.

This chain joins TRBV25-1 and TRBJ2-2, with 9 nucleotides matching TRBD1. There are 15 residues in the CDR3. Unmatched junction bases numbered 7, after V lost 7 bases and J lost 4 bases. CDR1 MGHDK and CDR2 SYGVNS come from the germline V gene. CDR3 sequence: CASIYRGRVTGELFF. As DNA, the CDR3 is TGTGCCAGCATTTACAGGGGGCGTGTCACCGGGGAGCTGTTTTTT.

The chain joins TRBV19 to TRBJ1-4; perhaps TRBD1 as D (6 bases). Trimming cost V 1 base and J 4 bases, with 10 bases left between them. The CDR3 is 15 residues long. Germline V gives CDR1 LNHDA, CDR2 SQIVND (reference sequence). The DNA of the CDR3 is TGTGCCAGTAGTATAGCACAGGGCCTTAATGAAAAACTGTTTTTT. This translates into CASSIAQGLNEKLFF.

The chain couples TRBV6-2 or TRBV6-3 to TRBJ1-5, with 11 bases identical to TRBD1. Germline V gives CDR1 MNHEY, CDR2 SVGEGT. The CDR3 runs to 19 residues. The ends lost 2 bases at V and 0 bases at J; junction bases unmatched: 9. The CDR3 is CASSYAGQGVYDSNQPQHF. For the CDR3, the DNA is TGTGCCAGCAGTTACGCGGGACAGGGGGTCTACGATAGCAATCAGCCCCAGCATTTT.

The rearrangement links TRBV5-1 to TRBJ2-1, with 8 bases aligning to TRBD1. Trimming removed 3 bases from V and 4 bases from J; junction bases left unmatched: 9. Per germline, CDR1 SGHRS and CDR2 YFSETQ. CDR3 length: 16 residues. In DNA, the CDR3 is TGCGCCAGCAGCTCCTCTGTGGGGACAGGATACAATGAGCAGTTCTTC. It specifies CASSSSVGTGYNEQFF. Variable domain in full (rest from reference TRBV5-1 and TRBJ2-1): KAGVTQTPRYLIKTRGQQVTLSCSPISGHRSVSWYQQTPGQGLQFLFEYFSETQRNKGNFPGRFSGRQFSNSRSEMNVSTLELGDSALYLCASSSSVGTGYNEQFFGPGTRLTVL.

The chain employs TRBV5-1 and TRBJ1-1, with 7 bases identical to TRBD1. This CDR3 contains 15 residues. V trimming: 1 base; J trimming: 2 bases; junction bases outside the gene matches: 5. The germline V gene encodes CDR1 SGHRS and CDR2 YFSETQ. The CDR3 region is CASSLIQGINTEAFF. In DNA, the CDR3 is TGCGCCAGCAGCTTGATACAGGGGATCAACACTGAAGCTTTCTTT.

The chain couples TRBV5-4 to TRBJ1-1; D perhaps matches TRBD1 (6 bases). The germline V and J ends were trimmed by 3 bases and 6 bases, with 9 bases remaining between them. This CDR3 contains 12 residues. Germline assignment: CDR1 SGHNT and CDR2 YYREEE (reference sequence). DNA for the CDR3: TGTGCCAGCAGCTGGAACAGGGCTGAAGCTTTCTTT. Encoded protein: CASSWNRAEAFF.

The chain recombines TRBV5-1 with TRBJ1-2, with D tentatively TRBD1 (6 bases). The germline V gene encodes CDR1 SGHRS and CDR2 YFSETQ. V lost 0 bases to trimming and J lost 3 bases, with 18 bases between them. The length of the CDR3 is 17 residues. As DNA, the CDR3 is TGCGCCAGCAGCTTGGAGCCCGGACAGACTCATTACTATGGCTACACCTTC. Translated, it gives CASSLEPGQTHYYGYTF.

The rearrangement joins TRBV6-1 to TRBJ1-2; D is unresolved. This CDR3 spans 14 amino acids. The germline V gene encodes CDR1 MNHNS and CDR2 SASEGT. Trimming stripped 1 base from V and 11 bases from J, with 17 bases between. The CDR3 nucleotides read TGTGCCAGCAGTGAAGGTTACTTCCCACCCTTATACACCTTC. Its translation is CASSEGYFPPLYTF.

The genes are TRBV7-3 and TRBJ2-2; perhaps TRBD2 as D (5 bases). V gave up 2 bases and J gave up 7 bases, with 17 bases separating them. This CDR3 spans 16 amino acids. Looked up from germline, CDR1 is SGHTA and CDR2 is FQGTGA. CDR3 nucleotides: TGTGCCAGCAGCTTATTAGCGCCCGGCGTAGGCGGGGAGCTGTTTTTT. This encodes CASSLLAPGVGGELFF.

The chain recombines TRBV7-3 with TRBJ2-1; maybe TRBD2 (6 bases). This CDR3 spans 15 amino acids. Deletions cut 5 bases from V and 0 bases from J, with 11 bases between. Germline loops: CDR1 SGHTA, CDR2 FQGTGA. CDR3: CASSRQTSSYNEQFF. The DNA for the CDR3 is TGTGCCAGCAGCCGCCAGACTAGCTCCTACAATGAGCAGTTCTTC.

The V gene is TRBV10-2, the J gene TRBJ2-7; 7 nucleotides line up with TRBD2. This CDR3 comprises 16 residues. The germline V gene has CDR1 WSHSY and CDR2 SAAADI. V lost 8 bases and J lost 1; bases outside the gene matches: 14. The CDR3 region is CASHESRGTTSYEQYF. The CDR3 coding sequence is TGCGCCAGCCACGAATCCCGTGGGACTACTTCCTACGAGCAGTACTTC.

The chain couples TRBV4-2 to TRBJ2-3; tentative D call: TRBD1 (8 bases). Trimming removed 0 bases at V and 6 bases at J, with 28 bases between. The germline V gene encodes CDR1 LGHNA and CDR2 YNFKEQ. The CDR3 covers 20 residues. CDR3 in DNA: TGTGCCAGCAGCCAAGATATAGGGGCCGGGGGGCTGACAGGGGCCGATACGCAGTATTTT. Protein sequence: CASSQDIGAGGLTGADTQYF.

This chain connects TRBV28 to TRBJ1-5, with TRBD1 as a possible D gene (5 bases). Trimming took 5 bases from V and 0 from J, leaving 11 bases between them. CDR1 is MDHEN, CDR2 SYDVKM, per germline. The CDR3 is made up of 15 amino acids. CDR3 coding DNA: TGTGCCAGCAGTCCACAGGCAAATAGCAATCAGCCCCAGCATTTT. Translated: CASSPQANSNQPQHF.

This clone was observed a handful of times. The chain uses TRBV10-2 and TRBJ1-6; a weak D match, TRBD1 (6 bases). V dropped 5 bases and J dropped 7 bases, with 9 bases sitting between them. The CDR3 spans 13 residues. Germline V CDR1 and CDR2: WSHSY, SAAADI. In DNA form, the CDR3 reads TGCGCCAGCAGTTCGGGACAAAATTCACCCCTCCACTTT. This gives the protein CASSSGQNSPLHF.